This T cell receptor (beta chain) was sequenced for a study of OX40 agonist ivuxolimab in advanced cancers. A remark on this clone: The antigen is undetermined.

The method was immunoSEQ multiplex PCR; TCRdb's version includes in-frame clones alone and lacks a portion of them. The profile shows 85,000 to 95,000 clones, about 88% of them singletons. Trimming pared 1 base from V and 5 bases from J, leaving 9 bases between. In germline, CDR1 is PRHDT, CDR2 FYEKMQ (reference sequence). The CDR3 has 13 amino acids. Points from the study as a whole: At 0.1 to 3.0 mg/kg, clonal expansion of CD4+ and CD8+ blood T cells had occurred by week 6. Which antigen the expanded peripheral T cells recognized is unknown.

Sequencing used CD4+ or CD8+ T cells sorted from blood, obtained in a trial of the OX40 agonist ivuxolimab. This TCR derives from an adult with an advanced solid tumor such as melanoma, head and neck, liver or kidney cancer. The chain couples TRBV13 to TRBJ2-7; D remains ambiguous. The CDR3 here is CASSLDADHEQYF. The CDR3 DNA follows: TGTGCCAGCAGCTTAGATGCGGACCACGAGCAGTACTTC.